This T cell receptor beta chain originates from a study of blood T cell repertoires in COVID-19. On the study more broadly: Acute and convalescent COVID-19 samples came from the United States, Italy and Spain. The analysed material was cDNA or gDNA that came from T cells, B-cell-depleted T cells, or PBMCs.

As originally analysed: Reference gene primer amplification in the assay estimated nucleated cell counts. Assay used: immunoSEQ multiplex PCR; TCRdb lists only in-frame clones, some missing. That table furnishes V, J and clone size, whereas the DNA furnished D and trimming. Among 400,000 to 550,000 clones listed, around nine tenths were seen once. Material: peripheral blood. This clonotype was sampled from a woman in her 30s with acute or convalescent COVID-19.

In nucleotides, the CDR3 is TGTGCCAGCAGCTCCTACCCCGGGACTAGCGGTTACGAGCAGTACTTC. It codes for CASSSYPGTSGYEQYF. The chain recombines TRBV7-8 with TRBJ2-7; 11 nucleotides agree with TRBD2. The CDR3 is 16 residues long. Looked up from germline, CDR1 is SGHVS and CDR2 is FQNEAQ. V was pared by 4 bases and J by 4 bases, with 9 bases of the junction left unmatched.